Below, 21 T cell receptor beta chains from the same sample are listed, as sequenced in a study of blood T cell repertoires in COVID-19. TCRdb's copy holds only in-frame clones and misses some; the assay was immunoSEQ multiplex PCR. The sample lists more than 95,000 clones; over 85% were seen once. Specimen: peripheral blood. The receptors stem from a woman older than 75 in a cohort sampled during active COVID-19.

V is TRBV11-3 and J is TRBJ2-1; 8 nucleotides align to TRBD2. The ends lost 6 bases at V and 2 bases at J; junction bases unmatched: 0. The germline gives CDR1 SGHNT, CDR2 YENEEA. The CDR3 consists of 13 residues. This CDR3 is CASSSGTYNEQFF. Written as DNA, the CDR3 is TGTGCCAGCAGTAGCGGGACCTACAATGAGCAGTTCTTC. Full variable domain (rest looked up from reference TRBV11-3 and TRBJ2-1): EAGVVQSPRYKIIEKKQPVAFWCNPISGHNTLYWYLQNLGQGPELLIRYENEEAVDDSQLPKDRFSAERLKGVDSTLKIQPAELGDSAVYLCASSSGTYNEQFFGPGTRLTVL.

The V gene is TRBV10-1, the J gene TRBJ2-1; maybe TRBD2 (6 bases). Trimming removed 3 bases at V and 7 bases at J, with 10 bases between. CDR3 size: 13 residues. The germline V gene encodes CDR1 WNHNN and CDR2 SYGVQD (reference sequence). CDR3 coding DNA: TGCGCCAGCAGTGACCCGGGACTTAATGAGCAGTTCTTC. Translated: CASSDPGLNEQFF.

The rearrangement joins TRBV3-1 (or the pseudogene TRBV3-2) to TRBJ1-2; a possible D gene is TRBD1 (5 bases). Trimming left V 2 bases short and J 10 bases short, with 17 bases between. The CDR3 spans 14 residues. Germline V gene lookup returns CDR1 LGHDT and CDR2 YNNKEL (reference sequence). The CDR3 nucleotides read TGTGCCAGCAGCCAACCCTTCTCGGGGGACCACTACACCTTC. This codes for CASSQPFSGDHYTF.

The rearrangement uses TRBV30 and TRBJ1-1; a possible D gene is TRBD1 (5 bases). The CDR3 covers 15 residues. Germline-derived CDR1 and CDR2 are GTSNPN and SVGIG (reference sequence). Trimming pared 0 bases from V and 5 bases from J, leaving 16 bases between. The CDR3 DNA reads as TGTGCCTGGAGTGTATGGGGCAGAATGGGGACTGAAGCTTTCTTT. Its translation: CAWSVWGRMGTEAFF. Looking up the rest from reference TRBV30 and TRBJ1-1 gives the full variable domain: SQTIHQWPATLVQPVGSPLSLECTVEGTSNPNLYWYRQAAGRGLQLLFYSVGIGQISSEVPQNLSASRPQDRQFILSSKKLLLSDSGFYLCAWSVWGRMGTEAFFGQGTRLTVV.

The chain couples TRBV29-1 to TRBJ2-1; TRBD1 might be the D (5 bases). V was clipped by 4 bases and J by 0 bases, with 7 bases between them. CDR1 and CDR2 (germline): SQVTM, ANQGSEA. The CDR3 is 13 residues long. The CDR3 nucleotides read TGCAGCGTTGTAGGGGTCTCCTACAATGAGCAGTTCTTC. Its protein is CSVVGVSYNEQFF.

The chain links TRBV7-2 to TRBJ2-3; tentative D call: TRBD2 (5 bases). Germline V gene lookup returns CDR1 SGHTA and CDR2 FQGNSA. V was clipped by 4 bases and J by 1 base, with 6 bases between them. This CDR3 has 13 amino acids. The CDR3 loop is CASSYGGTDTQYF. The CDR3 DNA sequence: TGTGCCAGCAGCTACGGGGGCACAGATACGCAGTATTTT.

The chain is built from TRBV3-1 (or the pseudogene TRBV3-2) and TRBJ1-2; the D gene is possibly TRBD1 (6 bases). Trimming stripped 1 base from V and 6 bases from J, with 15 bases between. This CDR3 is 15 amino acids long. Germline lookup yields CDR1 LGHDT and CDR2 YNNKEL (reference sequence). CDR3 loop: CASSQGLGGPHGYTF. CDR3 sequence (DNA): TGTGCCAGCAGCCAAGGTCTAGGGGGACCCCATGGCTACACCTTC.

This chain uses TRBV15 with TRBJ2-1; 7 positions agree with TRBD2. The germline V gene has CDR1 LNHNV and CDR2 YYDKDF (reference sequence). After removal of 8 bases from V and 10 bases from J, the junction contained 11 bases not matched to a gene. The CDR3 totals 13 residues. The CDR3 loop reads CATEVGGGEEQFF. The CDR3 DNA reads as TGTGCCACCGAGGTCGGGGGAGGGGAAGAGCAGTTCTTC.

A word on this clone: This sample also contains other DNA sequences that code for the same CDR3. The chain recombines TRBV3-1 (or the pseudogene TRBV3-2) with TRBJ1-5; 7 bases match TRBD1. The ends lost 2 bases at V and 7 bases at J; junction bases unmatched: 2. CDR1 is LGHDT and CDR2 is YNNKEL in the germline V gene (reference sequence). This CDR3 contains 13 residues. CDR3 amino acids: CASSQRGGQPQHF. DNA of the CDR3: TGTGCCAGCAGCCAAAGAGGGGGCCAGCCCCAGCATTTT.

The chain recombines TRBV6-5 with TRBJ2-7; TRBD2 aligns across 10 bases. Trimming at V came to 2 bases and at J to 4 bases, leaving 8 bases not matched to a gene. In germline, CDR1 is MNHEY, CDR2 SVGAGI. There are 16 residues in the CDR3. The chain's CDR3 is CASSYGRAGGPYEQYF. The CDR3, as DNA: TGTGCCAGCAGTTACGGTAGAGCGGGAGGGCCGTACGAGCAGTACTTC.

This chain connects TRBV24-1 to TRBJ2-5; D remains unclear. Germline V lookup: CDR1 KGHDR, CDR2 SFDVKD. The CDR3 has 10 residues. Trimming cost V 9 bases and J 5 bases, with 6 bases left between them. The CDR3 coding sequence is TGTGCCACCCTCCCGGAGACCCAGTACTTC. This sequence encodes CATLPETQYF.

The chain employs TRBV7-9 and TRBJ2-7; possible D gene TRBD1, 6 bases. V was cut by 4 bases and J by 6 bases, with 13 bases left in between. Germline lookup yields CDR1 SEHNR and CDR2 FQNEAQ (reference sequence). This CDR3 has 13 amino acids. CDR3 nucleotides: TGTGCCAGCAGCTCGGACAGCCACAGCGAGCAGTACTTC. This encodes CASSSDSHSEQYF.

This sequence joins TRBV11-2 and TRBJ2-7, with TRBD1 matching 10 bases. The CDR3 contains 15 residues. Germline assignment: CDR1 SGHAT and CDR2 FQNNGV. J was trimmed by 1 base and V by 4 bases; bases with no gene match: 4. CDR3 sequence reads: CASSSRDRGSYEQYF. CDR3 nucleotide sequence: TGTGCCAGCAGCTCCCGGGACAGGGGATCCTACGAGCAGTACTTC.

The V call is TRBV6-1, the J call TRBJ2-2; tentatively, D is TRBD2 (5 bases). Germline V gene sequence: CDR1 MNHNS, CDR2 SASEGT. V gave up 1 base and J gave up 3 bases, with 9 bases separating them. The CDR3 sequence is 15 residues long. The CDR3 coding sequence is TGTGCCAGCAGTGAAGTCGGAGGATACACCGGGGAGCTGTTTTTT. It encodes CASSEVGGYTGELFF.

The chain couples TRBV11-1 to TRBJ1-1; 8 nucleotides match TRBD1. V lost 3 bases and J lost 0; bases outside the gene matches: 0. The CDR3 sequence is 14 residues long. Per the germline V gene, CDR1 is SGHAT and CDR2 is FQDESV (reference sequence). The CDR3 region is CASSLDRVNTEAFF. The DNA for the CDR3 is TGTGCCAGCAGCTTGGACAGGGTGAACACTGAAGCTTTCTTT.

The CDR3 DNA sequence: TGTGCCAGCAGCTTTCGATGGACTAGCGGGTTACAAGAGACCCAGTACTTC. It yields the protein CASSFRWTSGLQETQYF. The chain joins TRBV11-2 to TRBJ2-5; 11 bases match TRBD2. The ends lost 3 bases at V and 2 bases at J; junction bases unmatched: 8. CDR1 SGHAT and CDR2 FQNNGV come from the germline V gene. The CDR3 has 17 residues.

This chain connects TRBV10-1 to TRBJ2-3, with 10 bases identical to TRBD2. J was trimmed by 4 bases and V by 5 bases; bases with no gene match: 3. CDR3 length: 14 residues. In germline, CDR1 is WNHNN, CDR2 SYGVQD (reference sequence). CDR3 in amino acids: CASSSLAGADTQYF. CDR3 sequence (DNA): TGCGCCAGCAGTAGCCTAGCGGGAGCAGATACGCAGTATTTT.

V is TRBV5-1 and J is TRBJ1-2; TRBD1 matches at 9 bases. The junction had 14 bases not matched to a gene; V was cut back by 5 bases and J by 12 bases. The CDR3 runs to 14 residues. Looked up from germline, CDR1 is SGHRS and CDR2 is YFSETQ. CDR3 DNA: TGCGCCAGCAGTATAACCGGGACAGGGCCCTTGGACACCTTC. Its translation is CASSITGTGPLDTF.

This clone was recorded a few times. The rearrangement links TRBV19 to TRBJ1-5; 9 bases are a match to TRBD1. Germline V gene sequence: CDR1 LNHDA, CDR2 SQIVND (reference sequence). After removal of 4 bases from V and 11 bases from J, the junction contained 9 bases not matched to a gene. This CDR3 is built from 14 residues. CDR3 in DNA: TGTGCCAGTAGTACCACAGGGGGCAGTAGGTCCCAGCATTTT. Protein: CASSTTGGSRSQHF.

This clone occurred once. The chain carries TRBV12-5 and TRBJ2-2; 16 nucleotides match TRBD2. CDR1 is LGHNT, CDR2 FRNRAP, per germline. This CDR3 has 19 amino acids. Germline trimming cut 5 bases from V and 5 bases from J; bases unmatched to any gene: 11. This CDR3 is CASGGSPGLAGGRTGELFF. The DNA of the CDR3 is TGTGCTAGTGGTGGGAGCCCGGGACTAGCGGGGGGGAGGACCGGGGAGCTGTTTTTT.

The CDR3 region has the DNA TGTGCCAGTAGCCACGCGATCGGGCCGAGGGATGAAAAACTGTTTTTT. Translation gives CASSHAIGPRDEKLFF. The J gene is TRBJ1-4, the V gene TRBV19; D unresolved. Germline-derived CDR1 and CDR2 are LNHDA and SQIVND (reference sequence). V dropped 6 bases and J dropped 6 bases, with 20 bases sitting between them. CDR3 length: 16 amino acids.